One T cell receptor beta chain is described in this entry. Its antigen has not been determined. Base qualities were left out, and no much larger clone turns up one base away. TCRbeta CDR3 regions were amplified from genomic DNA using the immunoSEQ Assay, a bias-controlled multiplex PCR. Regarding the original processing steps: The number of nucleated cells in each sample was estimated from the amplification of reference gene primers within the assay. To quantify the absolute abundance of each unique TCRbeta CDR3 rearrangement, sequence reads were collapsed and filtered. For each sample, productive Simpson clonality was calculated as the square root of Simpson's diversity index across productive rearrangements. TCRdb re-hosts the immuneACCESS table, in-frame sequences only. Its copies lack some clones; in the studies checked, an unresolved V gene accounts for under half of them, and the cause for the rest is not known. D and trimming come from the DNA, and the V and J calls and clone size come from that table. In all, the sample holds 200,000 to 300,000 clones, and over 80% of those were seen once. Together, the top ten hold roughly 1.6% of the sample.

The germline V gene encodes CDR1 LGHNA and CDR2 YSLEER. The CDR3 has 14 amino acids, counting the end cysteine and phenylalanine. Just the 42-base CDR3 DNA is kept, in frame starting at base 1. V lost 0 bases and J lost 6 bases; the stretch between them is 11 bases long. The data derive from a study of blood T cell repertoires in COVID-19 (dated by TCRdb to 2019 to 2021). In the study overall: Samples covering the acute and convalescent phases of COVID-19 were provided by collaborators in the United States, Italy and Spain. The material from the prospective study consisted of cDNA or gDNA derived from T cells, B-cell-depleted T cells, or PBMCs. Subjects who had been exposed to COVID-19, were actively infected with it, or had recovered from it provided the deeply sampled blood TCRbeta repertoires that made up the dataset. The repertoires were released in a freely available public database meant as a resource for research on the immune response to SARS-CoV-2. The samples were drawn from the first 160 participants of the ongoing ImmuneRACE study and from 950 to 1,500 subjects provided by 6 global collaborators. The sample metadata nearly always contained a de-identified subject ID, COVID-19 status, age in years and sex. Where available, HLA class I and class II types were obtained from metadata supplied by the sample provider rather than from assay-based typing. Broader findings and caveats from the paper: The quantity of clinical and demographic metadata differed by source and by participant and was supplied without curation.

Samples from volunteer blood donors who had recovered from COVID-19 were contributed by a second Seattle source. The collaborating institutions used their own protocols to collect whole blood in K2EDTA tubes. Collaborator samples were shipped for TCRbeta analysis as frozen whole blood, isolated PBMCs, or DNA extracted from either sample type. The receptor comes from a woman aged 40 to 50 who had recovered from COVID-19. This receptor chain uses TRBV4-3 and TRBJ1-2; the D gene is not confidently resolved. Sequenced material: peripheral blood. Here is the DNA: TGCGCCAGCAGCCAAGATAGGTGGGAGAATGGCTACACCTTC. This yields the protein CASSQDRWENGYTF.